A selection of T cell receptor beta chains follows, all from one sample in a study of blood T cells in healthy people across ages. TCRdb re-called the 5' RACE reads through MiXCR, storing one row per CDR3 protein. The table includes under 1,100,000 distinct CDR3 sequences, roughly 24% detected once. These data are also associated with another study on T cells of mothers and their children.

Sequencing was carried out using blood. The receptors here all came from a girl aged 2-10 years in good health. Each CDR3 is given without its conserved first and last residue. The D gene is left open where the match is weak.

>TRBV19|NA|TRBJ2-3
ASSIGWGSTDTQY
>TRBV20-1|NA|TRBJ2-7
SARPDWGDEQY
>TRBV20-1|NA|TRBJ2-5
SASRVGHQETQY
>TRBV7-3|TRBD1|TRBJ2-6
ASSADYRDRVSGANVLT
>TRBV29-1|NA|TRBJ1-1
SVGRGGTEAF
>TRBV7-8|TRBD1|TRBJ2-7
ASSFGGQGKGEQY
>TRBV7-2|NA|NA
ASSVRTARYEQY
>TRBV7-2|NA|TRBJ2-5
ASIVGWDSQETQY
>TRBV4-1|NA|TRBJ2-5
ASSQDNVETQY
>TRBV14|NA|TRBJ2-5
ASSQEARARTQY
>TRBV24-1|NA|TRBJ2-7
ATRDSGPGEQY
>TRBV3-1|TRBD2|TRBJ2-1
ASSPRTSEYNEQF
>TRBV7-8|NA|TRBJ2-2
ASSNVLSGELF
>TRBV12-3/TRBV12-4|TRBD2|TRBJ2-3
ASSTGTSSADTQY
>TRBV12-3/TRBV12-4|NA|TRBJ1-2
ASSYTVDGYT
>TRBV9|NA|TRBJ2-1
ASSVSGWDYNEQF
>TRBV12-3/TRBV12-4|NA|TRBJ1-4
ASSEASTTTNEKLF
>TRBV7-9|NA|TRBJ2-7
ASSPLLGVRGVEQY
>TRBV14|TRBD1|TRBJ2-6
ASSQDRGPRGANVLT
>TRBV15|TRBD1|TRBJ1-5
ATSRDLGTGVQPQH
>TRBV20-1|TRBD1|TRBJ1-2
SASGTGDYT
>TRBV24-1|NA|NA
ATSAWDSADNEQF
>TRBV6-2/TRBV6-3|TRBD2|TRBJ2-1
ASSYGSGGGSYNEQF
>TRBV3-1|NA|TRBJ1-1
ASSLQGKFTEAF
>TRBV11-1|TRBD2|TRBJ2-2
ASSRTSGSNTGELF
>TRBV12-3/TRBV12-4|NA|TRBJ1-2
ASSLIAGMGYGYT
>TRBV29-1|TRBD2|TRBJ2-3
SAAGGNTDTQY
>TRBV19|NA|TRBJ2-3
ASSMGADTQY
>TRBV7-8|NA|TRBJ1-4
ASSLPQEKLF
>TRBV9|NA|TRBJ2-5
ASGGPDSQETQY
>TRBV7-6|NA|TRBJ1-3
ASSSAGSGNTIY
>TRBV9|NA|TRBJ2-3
ASSATLVVKSDTQY
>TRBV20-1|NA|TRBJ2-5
SARVGQRETQY
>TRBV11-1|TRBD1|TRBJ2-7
ASSFGTGDYEQY
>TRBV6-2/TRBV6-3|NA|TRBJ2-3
ASSYSRQRGDTQY
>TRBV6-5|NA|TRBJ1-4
ASSYAGLLF
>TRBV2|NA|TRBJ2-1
ASRGRGVFPNEQF
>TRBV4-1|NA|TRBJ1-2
ASSQDSLNYGYT
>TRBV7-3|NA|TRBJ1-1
ASSPTGGPQPTTEAF
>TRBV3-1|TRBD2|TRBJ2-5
ASSLAVAGVSSQY
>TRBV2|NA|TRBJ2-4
ASRVVDIQY
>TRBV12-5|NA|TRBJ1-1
ASGLGLITEAF
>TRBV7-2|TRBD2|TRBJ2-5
ASSLKSRRLAGGGETQY
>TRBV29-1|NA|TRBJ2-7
SVEEGPMGTDTYEQY
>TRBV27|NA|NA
ASSPKRGNKSYEQY
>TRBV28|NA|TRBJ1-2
ASIETRGEGYT
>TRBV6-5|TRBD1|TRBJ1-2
ASSSFYPGSGTGNYGYT
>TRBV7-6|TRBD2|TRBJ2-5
ASSLSSGLQETQY
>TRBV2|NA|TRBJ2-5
ASSDETWGTQY
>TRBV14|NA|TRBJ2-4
ASSPQMTTPSH
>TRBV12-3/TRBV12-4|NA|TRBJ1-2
ASSSSTGYNYGYT
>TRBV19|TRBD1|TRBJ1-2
ASRTQGAAGYT